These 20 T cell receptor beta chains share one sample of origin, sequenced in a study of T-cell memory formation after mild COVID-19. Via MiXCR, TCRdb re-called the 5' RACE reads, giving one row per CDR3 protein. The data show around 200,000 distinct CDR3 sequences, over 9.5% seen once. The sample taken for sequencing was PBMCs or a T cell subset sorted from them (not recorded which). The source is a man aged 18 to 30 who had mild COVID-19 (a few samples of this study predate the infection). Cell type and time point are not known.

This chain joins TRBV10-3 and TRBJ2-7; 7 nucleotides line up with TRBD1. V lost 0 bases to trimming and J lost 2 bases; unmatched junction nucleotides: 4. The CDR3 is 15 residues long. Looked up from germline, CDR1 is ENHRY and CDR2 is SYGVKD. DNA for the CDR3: TGTGCCATCAGTGAGTCGCCGGGACAGACCTACGAGCAGTACTTC. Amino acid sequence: CAISESPGQTYEQYF.

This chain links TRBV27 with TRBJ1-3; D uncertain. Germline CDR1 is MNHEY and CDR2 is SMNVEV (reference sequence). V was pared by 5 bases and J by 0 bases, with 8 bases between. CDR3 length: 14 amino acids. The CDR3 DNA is TGTGCCAGCAGTCAAGGGATCTCTGGAAACACCATATATTTT. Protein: CASSQGISGNTIYF.

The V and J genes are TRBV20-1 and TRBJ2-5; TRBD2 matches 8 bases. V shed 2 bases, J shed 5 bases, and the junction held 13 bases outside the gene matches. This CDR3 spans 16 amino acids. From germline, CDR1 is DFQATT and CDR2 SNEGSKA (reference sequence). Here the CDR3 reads CSARFPYSGVGETQYF. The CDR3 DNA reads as TGCAGTGCTAGATTTCCGTATAGCGGGGTGGGCGAGACCCAGTACTTC.

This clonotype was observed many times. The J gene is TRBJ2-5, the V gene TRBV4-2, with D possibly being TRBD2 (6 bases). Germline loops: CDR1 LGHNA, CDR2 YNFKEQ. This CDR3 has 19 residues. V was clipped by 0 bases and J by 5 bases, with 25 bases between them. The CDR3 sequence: CASSQEFGAASATWETQYF. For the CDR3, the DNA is TGTGCCAGCAGCCAAGAATTCGGAGCGGCTAGCGCGACTTGGGAGACCCAGTACTTC.

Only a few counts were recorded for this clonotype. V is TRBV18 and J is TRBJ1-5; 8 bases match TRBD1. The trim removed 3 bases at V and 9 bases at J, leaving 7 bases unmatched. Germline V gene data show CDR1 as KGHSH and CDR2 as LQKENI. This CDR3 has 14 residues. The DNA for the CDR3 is TGTGCCAGCTCACCCGATTCAGGGGGCCGGCCCCAGCATTTT. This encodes CASSPDSGGRPQHF.

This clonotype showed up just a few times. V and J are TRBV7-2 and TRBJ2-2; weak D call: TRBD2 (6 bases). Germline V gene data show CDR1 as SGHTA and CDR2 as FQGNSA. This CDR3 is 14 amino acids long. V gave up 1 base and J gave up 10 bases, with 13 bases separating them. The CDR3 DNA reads TGTGCCAGCAGCTTAGGGGCGGGGTTTGCGGAGCTGTTTTTT. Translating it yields CASSLGAGFAELFF.

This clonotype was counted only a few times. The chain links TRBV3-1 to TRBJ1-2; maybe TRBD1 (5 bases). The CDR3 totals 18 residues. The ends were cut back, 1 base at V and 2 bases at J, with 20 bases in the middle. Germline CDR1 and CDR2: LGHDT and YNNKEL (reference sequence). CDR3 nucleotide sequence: TGTGCCAGCAGCCAAGGACTTCTGGCAGGGCGTCACAACTATGGCTACACCTTC. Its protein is CASSQGLLAGRHNYGYTF.

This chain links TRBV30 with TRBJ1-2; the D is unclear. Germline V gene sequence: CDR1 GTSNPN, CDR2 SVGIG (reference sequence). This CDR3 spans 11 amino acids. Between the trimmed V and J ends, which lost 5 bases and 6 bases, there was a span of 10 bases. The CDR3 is CAWDQQHGYTF. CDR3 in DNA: TGTGCCTGGGATCAGCAGCATGGCTACACCTTC. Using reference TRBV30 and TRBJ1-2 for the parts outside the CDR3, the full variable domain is SQTIHQWPATLVQPVGSPLSLECTVEGTSNPNLYWYRQAAGRGLQLLFYSVGIGQISSEVPQNLSASRPQDRQFILSSKKLLLSDSGFYLCAWDQQHGYTFGSGTRLTVV.

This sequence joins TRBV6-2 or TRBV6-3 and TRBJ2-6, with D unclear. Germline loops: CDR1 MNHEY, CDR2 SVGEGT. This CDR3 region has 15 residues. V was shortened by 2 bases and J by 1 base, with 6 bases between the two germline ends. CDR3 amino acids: CASSYRPSGANVLTF. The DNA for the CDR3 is TGTGCCAGCAGTTACCGACCGTCTGGGGCCAACGTCCTGACTTTC.

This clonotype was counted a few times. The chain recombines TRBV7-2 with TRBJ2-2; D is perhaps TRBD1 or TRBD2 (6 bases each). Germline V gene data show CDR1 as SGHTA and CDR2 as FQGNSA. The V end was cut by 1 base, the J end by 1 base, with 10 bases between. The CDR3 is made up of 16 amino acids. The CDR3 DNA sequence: TGTGCCAGCAGCTTAGTCGGGGGCGTGAACACCGGGGAGCTGTTTTTT. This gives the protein CASSLVGGVNTGELFF.

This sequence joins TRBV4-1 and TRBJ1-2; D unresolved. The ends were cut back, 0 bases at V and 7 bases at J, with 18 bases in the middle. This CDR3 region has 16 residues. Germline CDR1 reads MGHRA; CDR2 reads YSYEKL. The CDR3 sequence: CASSQEETPSRGGYTF. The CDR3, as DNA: TGCGCCAGCAGCCAAGAGGAGACCCCATCCCGCGGTGGCTACACCTTC.

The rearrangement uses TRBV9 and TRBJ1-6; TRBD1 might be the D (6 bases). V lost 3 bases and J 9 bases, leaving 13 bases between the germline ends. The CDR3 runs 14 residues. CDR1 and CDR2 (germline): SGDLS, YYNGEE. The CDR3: CASSGTGARSPLHF. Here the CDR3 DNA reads TGTGCCAGCAGCGGGACGGGGGCTCGTTCACCCCTCCACTTT.

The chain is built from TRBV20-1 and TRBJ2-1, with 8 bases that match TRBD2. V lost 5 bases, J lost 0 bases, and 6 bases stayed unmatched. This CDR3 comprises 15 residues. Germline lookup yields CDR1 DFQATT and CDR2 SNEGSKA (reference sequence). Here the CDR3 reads CSAPRGGISYNEQFF. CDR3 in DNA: TGCAGTGCTCCCCGGGGGGGGATCTCCTACAATGAGCAGTTCTTC.

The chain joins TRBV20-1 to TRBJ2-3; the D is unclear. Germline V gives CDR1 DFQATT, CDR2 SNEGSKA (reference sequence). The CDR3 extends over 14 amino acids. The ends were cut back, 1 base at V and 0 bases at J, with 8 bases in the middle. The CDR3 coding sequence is TGCAGTGCTAGAGGCGAAACTAGCACAGATACGCAGTATTTT. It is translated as CSARGETSTDTQYF.

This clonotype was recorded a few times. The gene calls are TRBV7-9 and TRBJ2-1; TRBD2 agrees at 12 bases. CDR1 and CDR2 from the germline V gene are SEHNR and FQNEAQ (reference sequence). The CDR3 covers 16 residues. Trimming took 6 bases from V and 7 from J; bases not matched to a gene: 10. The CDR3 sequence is CASRSGLAGRRNEQFF. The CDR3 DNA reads TGTGCCAGCAGAAGCGGACTAGCGGGGCGCAGGAATGAGCAGTTCTTC.

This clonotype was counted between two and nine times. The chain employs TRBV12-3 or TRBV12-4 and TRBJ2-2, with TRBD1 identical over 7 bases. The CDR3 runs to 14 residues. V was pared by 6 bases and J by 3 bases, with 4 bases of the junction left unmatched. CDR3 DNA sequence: TGTGCCAGCAGCCCCGGGACAGACACCGGGGAGCTGTTTTTT. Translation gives CASSPGTDTGELFF.

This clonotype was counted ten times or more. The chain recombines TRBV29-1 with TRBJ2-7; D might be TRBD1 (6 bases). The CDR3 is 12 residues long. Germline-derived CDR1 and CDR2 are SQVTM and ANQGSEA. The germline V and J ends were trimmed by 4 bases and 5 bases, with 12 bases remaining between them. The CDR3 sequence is CSVVVRGHEQYF. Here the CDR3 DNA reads TGCAGCGTTGTAGTCAGGGGCCACGAGCAGTACTTC.

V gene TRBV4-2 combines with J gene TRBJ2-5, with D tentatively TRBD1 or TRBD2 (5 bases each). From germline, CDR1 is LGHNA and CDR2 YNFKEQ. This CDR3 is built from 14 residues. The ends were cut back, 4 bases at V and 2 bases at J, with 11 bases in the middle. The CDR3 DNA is TGTGCCAGCAGCCCTAGATGGGGGCAAGAGACCCAGTACTTC. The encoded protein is CASSPRWGQETQYF.

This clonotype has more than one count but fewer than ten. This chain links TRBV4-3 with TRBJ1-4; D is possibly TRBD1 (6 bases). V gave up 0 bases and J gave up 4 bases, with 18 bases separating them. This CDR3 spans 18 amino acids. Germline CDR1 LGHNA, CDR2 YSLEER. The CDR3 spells CASSQDSYLRGGNEKLFF. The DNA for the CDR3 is TGCGCCAGCAGCCAAGATAGCTATTTGAGGGGGGGTAATGAAAAACTGTTTTTT.

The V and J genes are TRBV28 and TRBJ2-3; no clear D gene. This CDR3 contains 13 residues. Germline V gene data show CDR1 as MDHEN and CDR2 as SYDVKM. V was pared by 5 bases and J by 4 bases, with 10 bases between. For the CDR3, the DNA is TGTGCCAGCAGTAGAGCAAGCGCAGATACGCAGTATTTT. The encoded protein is CASSRASADTQYF.